This is a list of T cell receptor beta chains from one sample in a study of CD8+CD57+ T cells in acquired aplastic anemia. TCRdb recomputed calls from the reads with MiXCR, one row per CDR3 protein. Among around 200,000 distinct CDR3 sequences listed, roughly 50% were seen once. Material for sequencing was sorted CD4+, CD8+, or CD8+CD57+ T cells (not recorded which) from PBMCs. The receptors shown here come from a human donor with aplastic anemia. CDR3s include the opening cysteine and the closing phenylalanine or tryptophan. Each record gives: V gene, D gene, clone size, J gene, CDR3 protein, CDR3 DNA. A D gene is named only where the DNA matches it firmly. Size tells how often a clone was seen (once, few, many) or the class of an expanded clone, and some rows leave it out.

v_gene: TRBV5-1; d_gene: .; abundance: .; j_gene: TRBJ2-3; CDR3aa: CASSEVSSTDTQYF; CDR3nt: TGCGCCAGCAGTGAGGTTTCTAGCACAGATACGCAGTATTTT
v_gene: TRBV9; d_gene: TRBD1; abundance: many; j_gene: TRBJ1-6; CDR3aa: CASSVAGGNSPLHF; CDR3nt: TGTGCCAGCAGCGTAGCAGGGGGCAATTCACCCCTCCACTTT
v_gene: TRBV2; d_gene: .; abundance: few; j_gene: TRBJ2-1; CDR3aa: CASSLGRSYNEQFF; CDR3nt: TGTGCCAGCAGCCTTGGGCGCTCCTACAATGAGCAGTTCTTC
v_gene: TRBV2; d_gene: .; abundance: .; j_gene: TRBJ2-7; CDR3aa: CASSPMGSEQYF; CDR3nt: TGTGCCAGCAGCCCCATGGGATCCGAGCAGTACTTC
v_gene: TRBV20-1; d_gene: TRBD1; abundance: once; j_gene: TRBJ2-2; CDR3aa: CSARDHRGSGELFF; CDR3nt: TGCAGTGCTAGAGACCACAGGGGGTCCGGGGAGCTGTTTTTT
v_gene: TRBV6-5; d_gene: .; abundance: few; j_gene: TRBJ2-7; CDR3aa: CASSYSTYEQYF; CDR3nt: TGTGCCAGCAGTTACTCGACTTACGAGCAGTACTTC
v_gene: TRBV10-3; d_gene: TRBD2; abundance: .; j_gene: TRBJ2-1; CDR3aa: CAISEAVSGSSNEQFF; CDR3nt: TGTGCCATCAGTGAAGCTGTTAGCGGGAGTTCTAATGAGCAGTTCTTC
v_gene: TRBV4-1; d_gene: TRBD1; abundance: .; j_gene: TRBJ1-3; CDR3aa: CASSQNRGQTGNTIYF; CDR3nt: TGCGCCAGCAGCCAAAACAGGGGACAAACTGGAAACACCATATATTTT
v_gene: TRBV19; d_gene: TRBD2; abundance: .; j_gene: TRBJ2-1; CDR3aa: CASRRASGGANEQFF; CDR3nt: TGTGCCAGTCGTCGGGCTAGCGGGGGCGCAAATGAGCAGTTCTTC
v_gene: TRBV5-1; d_gene: TRBD2; abundance: .; j_gene: TRBJ2-3; CDR3aa: CASSFFSGGDTQYF; CDR3nt: TGCGCCAGCAGCTTTTTTAGCGGGGGAGATACGCAGTATTTT
v_gene: TRBV25-1; d_gene: .; abundance: once; j_gene: TRBJ1-6; CDR3aa: CASSEYSGSSGPLHF; CDR3nt: TGTGCCAGCAGTGAATATTCGGGATCGTCGGGGCCCCTCCACTTT
v_gene: TRBV29-1; d_gene: TRBD1; abundance: .; j_gene: TRBJ2-7; CDR3aa: CSVDPGQGREEQYF; CDR3nt: TGCAGCGTCGACCCGGGACAGGGGCGGGAAGAGCAGTACTTC
v_gene: TRBV20-1; d_gene: TRBD1; abundance: many; j_gene: TRBJ2-7; CDR3aa: CSASPGQGVYEQYF; CDR3nt: TGCAGTGCGTCACCGGGACAGGGTGTTTACGAGCAGTACTTC
v_gene: TRBV11-2; d_gene: .; abundance: many; j_gene: TRBJ2-3; CDR3aa: CASSSWLQRKSTDTQYF; CDR3nt: TGTGCCAGCAGCTCCTGGCTACAGAGAAAGTCAACAGATACGCAGTATTTT
v_gene: TRBV18; d_gene: TRBD1; abundance: few; j_gene: TRBJ2-3; CDR3aa: CASSRGQGTDTQYF; CDR3nt: TGTGCCAGCTCACGGGGACAGGGGACAGATACGCAGTATTTT
v_gene: TRBV19; d_gene: TRBD1; abundance: many; j_gene: TRBJ1-6; CDR3aa: CASSIGDRRYSPLHF; CDR3nt: TGTGCCAGTAGTATAGGGGACAGGAGATATTCACCCCTCCACTTT
v_gene: TRBV29-1; d_gene: TRBD2; abundance: once; j_gene: TRBJ2-3; CDR3aa: CSVEPGGTADTQYF; CDR3nt: TGCAGCGTTGAACCGGGGGGGACGGCAGATACGCAGTACTTT
v_gene: TRBV9; d_gene: .; abundance: .; j_gene: TRBJ1-2; CDR3aa: CASSPEGGRGYTF; CDR3nt: TGTGCCAGCAGCCCAGAGGGGGGGCGAGGCTACACCTTC
v_gene: TRBV4-2; d_gene: TRBD2; abundance: few; j_gene: TRBJ2-1; CDR3aa: CASSPTSGAYNEQFF; CDR3nt: TGTGCCAGCAGCCCGACTAGCGGGGCCTACAATGAGCAGTTCTTC
v_gene: TRBV3-1; d_gene: .; abundance: .; j_gene: TRBJ2-3; CDR3aa: CASSRPSDTQYF; CDR3nt: TGTGCCAGCAGCCGCCCCTCGGATACGCAGTATTTT
v_gene: TRBV19; d_gene: .; abundance: .; j_gene: TRBJ2-1; CDR3aa: CASSVSTVDEQFF; CDR3nt: TGTGCCAGTAGTGTGTCGACAGTCGATGAGCAGTTCTTC
v_gene: TRBV29-1; d_gene: .; abundance: .; j_gene: TRBJ2-3; CDR3aa: CSVVSSADTQYF; CDR3nt: TGCAGCGTTGTATCCAGTGCAGATACGCAGTATTTT
v_gene: TRBV29-1; d_gene: .; abundance: few; j_gene: TRBJ2-2; CDR3aa: CSVAEGLAGELFF; CDR3nt: TGCAGCGTTGCCGAGGGTCTGGCCGGGGAGCTGTTTTTT
v_gene: TRBV10-3; d_gene: TRBD1; abundance: many; j_gene: TRBJ1-6; CDR3aa: CAISASGQGNSPLHF; CDR3nt: TGTGCCATCAGCGCCTCGGGACAGGGAAATTCACCCCTCCACTTT
v_gene: TRBV28; d_gene: TRBD2; abundance: .; j_gene: TRBJ2-1; CDR3aa: CASFSGASYNEQFF; CDR3nt: TGTGCCAGTTTTAGCGGGGCCTCCTACAATGAGCAGTTCTTC
v_gene: TRBV10-3; d_gene: .; abundance: .; j_gene: TRBJ1-1; CDR3aa: CAISERPRDADAEAFF; CDR3nt: TGTGCCATCAGTGAGCGGCCCAGGGATGCAGACGCTGAAGCTTTCTTT
v_gene: TRBV6-1; d_gene: TRBD1; abundance: many; j_gene: TRBJ2-7; CDR3aa: CASKSLQGDTYEQYF; CDR3nt: TGTGCCAGCAAGTCCTTGCAGGGGGATACCTACGAGCAGTACTTC
v_gene: TRBV20-1; d_gene: .; abundance: .; j_gene: TRBJ2-7; CDR3aa: CSVGVSLTSYEQYF; CDR3nt: TGCAGCGTCGGGGTCTCGTTAACATCCTACGAGCAGTACTTC
v_gene: TRBV5-1; d_gene: TRBD1; abundance: .; j_gene: TRBJ1-5; CDR3aa: CASSQGTGPNQPQHF; CDR3nt: TGCGCCAGCAGCCAAGGGACAGGCCCCAATCAGCCCCAGCATTTT
v_gene: TRBV7-3; d_gene: .; abundance: once; j_gene: TRBJ2-1; CDR3aa: CASSVGQYNEQFF; CDR3nt: TGTGCCAGCAGCGTGGGCCAATACAATGAGCAGTTCTTC
v_gene: TRBV6-4; d_gene: .; abundance: many; j_gene: TRBJ2-7; CDR3aa: CASAGENQLYEQYF; CDR3nt: TGTGCCAGCGCTGGGGAGAACCAACTCTACGAGCAGTACTTC